The source of this TCR beta chain is a study of T-cell reconstitution after alpha-beta-depleted transplantation in children. The sample holds many counts of this clonotype. Its antigen is undetermined. The V gene end was trimmed by 5 bases and the J gene end by 8 bases; junction bases not matched to a gene: 7. The CDR3 has 15 amino acids. Germline lookup yields CDR1 MNHEY and CDR2 SMNVEV (reference sequence). Study results and caveats: As was reported, about two months after transplant, alpha-beta T cells came from several hundred expanded graft clones. One year post-transplant, T-cell counts and diversity were largely derived from T cells produced anew.

Unique molecular identifiers were incorporated when the TCRbeta library was constructed. TCRdb redid the calling of the PCR reads with MiXCR, one entry per CDR3 protein. The table includes around 440,000 distinct CDR3 sequences, under 12% detected once. J is TRBJ2-1 and V is TRBV27, with TRBD2 matching 12 bases. This receptor was obtained from a child aged 2-15 years with inherited bone marrow failure, due to receive a stem cell transplant. The material was PBMCs, obtained before TCRalphabeta/CD19-depleted stem cell transplant. CDR3 sequence reads: CASSILAGGTHEQFF. CDR3 coding DNA: TGTGCCAGCAGTATACTAGCGGGAGGAACCCATGAGCAGTTCTTC.